The 20 T cell receptor beta chains below all came from one sample that was sequenced in a study of OX40 agonist ivuxolimab in advanced cancers. Method: immunoSEQ multiplex PCR; TCRdb's copy keeps in-frame clones and lacks some. The profile shows tens of thousands of clones, roughly nine tenths of them singletons. Specimen: CD4+ or CD8+ T cells sorted from blood, collected in a trial of the OX40 agonist ivuxolimab. The receptor source for this set is an adult with an advanced solid tumor such as melanoma, head and neck, liver or kidney cancer.

The chain couples TRBV5-8 to TRBJ2-5, with unresolved D. The germline gives CDR1 SGHTS, CDR2 YDEGEE. V gave up 1 base and J gave up 7 bases, with 11 bases separating them. The CDR3 covers 13 residues. CDR3 sequence (DNA): TGTGCCAGCAGCTTGTCGTCGAAGAGGACCCAGTACTTC. This sequence encodes CASSLSSKRTQYF.

V usage is TRBV7-8 and J usage is TRBJ2-1, with 7 positions matching TRBD1. The CDR3 sequence is 15 residues long. The V gene's germline CDR1 is SGHVS and CDR2 FQNEAQ. V shed 5 bases and J 2 bases; nucleotides not matched to a gene: 6. CDR3 amino acids: CASSPDRVPYNEQFF. Here the CDR3 DNA reads TGTGCCAGCAGCCCCGACAGGGTTCCCTACAATGAGCAGTTCTTC.

This sequence joins TRBV5-1 and TRBJ2-3, with TRBD2 as a possible D gene (7 bases). This CDR3 comprises 16 residues. The germline V and J ends were trimmed by 0 bases and 4 bases, with 15 bases remaining between them. From germline, CDR1 is SGHRS and CDR2 YFSETQ. The CDR3 DNA sequence: TGCGCCAGCAGCTTGGCTCGCGGGGGCGTCCCAGATACGCAGTATTTT. Its translation is CASSLARGGVPDTQYF.

The chain combines TRBV6-5 with TRBJ1-3, with D possibly being TRBD1 (6 bases). The germline CDR1 and CDR2 sequences are MNHEY and SVGAGI. Trimming took off 5 bases at V and 0 bases at J, with 11 bases between the two ends. The CDR3 consists of 15 residues. The CDR3 coding sequence is TGTGCCAGCAGTGCCGGCAGGGGCTCTGGAAACACCATATATTTT. Its protein product is CASSAGRGSGNTIYF.

The V call is TRBV29-1, the J call TRBJ2-3, with D perhaps matching TRBD2 (6 bases). Trimming stripped 4 bases from V and 4 bases from J, with 12 bases between. This CDR3 is built from 13 residues. Germline CDR1 is SQVTM and CDR2 is ANQGSEA. CDR3 region: CSVAGDVPDTQYF. The DNA of the CDR3 is TGCAGCGTTGCGGGAGATGTTCCAGATACGCAGTATTTT.

This clone was detected once. The chain combines TRBV6-5 with TRBJ2-6; D gene uncertain. This CDR3 is 14 amino acids long. From germline, CDR1 is MNHEY and CDR2 SVGAGI. The V and J ends lost 4 bases and 4 bases respectively, with 8 bases between them. The CDR3 reads CASSLTTGANVLTF. In nucleotides, the CDR3 is TGTGCCAGCAGTTTGACAACAGGGGCCAACGTCCTGACTTTC.

This chain joins TRBV6-5 and TRBJ1-2; D is perhaps TRBD1 (5 bases). The CDR3 length is 15 residues. The ends were cut back, 7 bases at V and 0 bases at J, with 15 bases in the middle. The V gene's germline CDR1 is MNHEY and CDR2 SVGAGI. The CDR3 is CASTLSGTSNYGYTF. CDR3 in DNA: TGTGCCAGCACCCTCTCGGGGACTTCTAACTATGGCTACACCTTC.

The rearrangement uses TRBV11-2 and TRBJ2-1; 11 nucleotides line up with TRBD1. V dropped 2 bases and J dropped 8; count of bases not matched to a gene: 5. Looked up from germline, CDR1 is SGHAT and CDR2 is FQNNGV. The CDR3 covers 15 residues. The CDR3 DNA reads as TGTGCCAGCAGCTTATCGGGACAGGGGGGCGATGAGCAGTTCTTC. Its translation: CASSLSGQGGDEQFF.

The rearrangement uses TRBV27 and TRBJ1-1; D is perhaps TRBD1 (5 bases). Trimming removed 3 bases from V and 9 bases from J, with 14 bases in between. The CDR3 is 13 amino acids. The V gene's germline CDR1 is MNHEY and CDR2 SMNVEV (reference sequence). CDR3 DNA: TGTGCCAGCAGTTTCGGGGTGACAGACAAAGCTTTCTTT. As protein: CASSFGVTDKAFF.

The chain joins TRBV4-2 to TRBJ2-6, with D unresolved. Trimming pared 0 bases from V and 0 bases from J, leaving 12 bases between. Per the germline V gene, CDR1 is LGHNA and CDR2 is YNFKEQ. CDR3 length: 18 residues. CDR3 nucleotides: TGTGCCAGCAGCCAAGACCCTTTAAGTACCTCTGGGGCCAACGTCCTGACTTTC. It yields the protein CASSQDPLSTSGANVLTF.

The CDR3: CASSLEGLAHQPQHF. CDR3 sequence (DNA): TGTGCCAGCAGCTTGGAGGGACTAGCACATCAGCCCCAGCATTTT. This chain connects TRBV5-5 to TRBJ1-5; D possibly corresponds to TRBD1 (5 bases). CDR3 size: 15 residues. Germline assignment: CDR1 SGHKS and CDR2 YYEKEE (reference sequence). The V end was cut by 0 bases, the J end by 5 bases, with 12 bases between.

This sequence joins TRBV29-1 and TRBJ1-1; weak D call: TRBD1 (5 bases). CDR1 is SQVTM and CDR2 is ANQGSEA in the germline V gene. This CDR3 has 13 residues. V lost 7 bases and J 5 bases, leaving 17 bases between the germline ends. The CDR3 here is CSAGQGIITEAFF. As DNA, the CDR3 is TGCAGCGCCGGTCAGGGAATAATAACTGAAGCTTTCTTT.

J is TRBJ1-3 and V is TRBV7-9, with D tentatively TRBD1 (6 bases). V lost 6 bases to trimming and J lost 4 bases, with 25 bases between them. The CDR3 is made up of 18 amino acids. The germline gives CDR1 SEHNR, CDR2 FQNEAQ (reference sequence). The CDR3 region is CASSHSKQGRKPGNTIYF. The DNA for the CDR3 is TGTGCCAGCAGTCATTCGAAACAGGGAAGGAAACCCGGAAACACCATATATTTT.

The V and J genes are TRBV5-4 and TRBJ2-7; D is unresolved. Looked up from germline, CDR1 is SGHNT and CDR2 is YYREEE (reference sequence). This CDR3 has 14 amino acids. Trimming took 4 bases from V and 3 from J, leaving 14 bases between them. In nucleotides, the CDR3 is TGTGCCAGCAGCAAGGCCGGCACACACTACGAGCAGTACTTC. Translating gives CASSKAGTHYEQYF.

The rearrangement links TRBV6-6 to TRBJ2-5; tentative D call: TRBD1 (5 bases). The J call may be wrong; the DNA end is better matched by TRBJ2-7. This CDR3 comprises 12 residues. The germline CDR1 and CDR2 sequences are MNHNY and SVGAGI (reference sequence). This CDR3 reads CASSGHIYEQYF. The CDR3 DNA is TGTGCCAGCAGTGGACACATCTACGAGCAGTACTTC.

The chain carries TRBV2 and TRBJ2-5; perhaps TRBD2 as D (5 bases). V lost 3 bases and J 0 bases, leaving 5 bases between the germline ends. The CDR3 is made up of 13 amino acids. CDR1 is SNHLY and CDR2 is FYNNEI in the germline V gene. The DNA for the CDR3 is TGTGCCAGCAGTGACGGGAACCAAGAGACCCAGTACTTC. Translated, it gives CASSDGNQETQYF.

The gene calls are TRBV29-1 and TRBJ2-4; D is perhaps TRBD2 (5 bases). CDR3 size: 14 residues. Deletions cut 3 bases from V and 9 bases from J, with 18 bases between. Germline assignment: CDR1 SQVTM and CDR2 ANQGSEA. This CDR3 is CSVDVGVTRGIQYF. DNA for the CDR3: TGCAGCGTTGATGTCGGGGTTACTCGGGGCATTCAGTACTTC.

The chain is built from TRBV11-2 and TRBJ2-7, with 10 bases aligning to TRBD2. Germline-derived CDR1 and CDR2 are SGHAT and FQNNGV. The V and J ends lost 1 base and 4 bases, in that order; junction bases with no gene match: 13. CDR3 length: 18 residues. CDR3 sequence: CASSLGPLISGRRYEQYF. The CDR3 DNA is TGTGCCAGCAGCTTAGGACCTCTTATTAGCGGGAGGAGATACGAGCAGTACTTC.

The CDR3 DNA is TGTGCCAGCTCGTGGGACAGCCAAGAGACCCAGTACTTC. As protein: CASSWDSQETQYF. The chain is built from TRBV18 and TRBJ2-5, with TRBD1 matching 7 bases. V dropped 6 bases and J dropped 1; count of bases not matched to a gene: 2. The germline gives CDR1 KGHSH, CDR2 LQKENI. The CDR3 has 13 residues.

The chain recombines TRBV4-1 with TRBJ2-1, with 8 bases fitting TRBD2. V lost 1 base, J lost 7 bases, and 12 bases stayed unmatched. The CDR3 loop spans 17 amino acids. Germline V gene lookup returns CDR1 MGHRA and CDR2 YSYEKL. DNA of the CDR3: TGCGCCAGCAGCCAAGGTCAAGCGGGAGCCTTCGGTAATGAGCAGTTCTTC. It translates to CASSQGQAGAFGNEQFF.